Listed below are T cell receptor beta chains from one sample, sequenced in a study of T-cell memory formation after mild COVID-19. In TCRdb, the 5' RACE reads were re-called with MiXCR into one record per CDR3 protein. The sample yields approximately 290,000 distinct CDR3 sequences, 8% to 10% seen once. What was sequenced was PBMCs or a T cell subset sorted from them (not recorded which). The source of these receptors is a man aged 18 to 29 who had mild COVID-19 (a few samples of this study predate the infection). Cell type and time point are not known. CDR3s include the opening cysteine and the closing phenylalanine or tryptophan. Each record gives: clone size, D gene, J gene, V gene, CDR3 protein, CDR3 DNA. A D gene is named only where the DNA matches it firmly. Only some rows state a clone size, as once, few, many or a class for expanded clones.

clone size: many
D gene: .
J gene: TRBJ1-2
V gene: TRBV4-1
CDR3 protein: CASSQQIQGEFGYTF
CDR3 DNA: TGCGCCAGCAGCCAGCAAATCCAGGGTGAATTTGGCTACACCTTC

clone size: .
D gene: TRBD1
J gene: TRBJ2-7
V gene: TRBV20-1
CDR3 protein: CSAIDREQSYEQYF
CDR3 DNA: TGCAGTGCTATAGACAGGGAGCAATCCTACGAGCAGTACTTC

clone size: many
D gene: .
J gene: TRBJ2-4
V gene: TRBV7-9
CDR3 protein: CASSLGGNIQYF
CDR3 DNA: TGTGCCAGCAGCTTGGGGGGCAACATTCAGTACTTC

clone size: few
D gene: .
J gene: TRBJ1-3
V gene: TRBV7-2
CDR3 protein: CASRPTGIGNTIYF
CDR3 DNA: TGTGCCAGCAGACCTACAGGGATCGGAAACACCATATATTTT

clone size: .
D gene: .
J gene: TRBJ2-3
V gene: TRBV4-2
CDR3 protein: CASSQDPTTDTQYF
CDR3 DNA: TGTGCCAGCAGCCAAGATCCAACTACCGATACGCAGTATTTT

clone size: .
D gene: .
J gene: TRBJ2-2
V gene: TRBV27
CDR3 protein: CASMGANTGELIF
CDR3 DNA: TGTGCCAGCATGGGGGCGAACACCGGGGAGCTGATTTTT

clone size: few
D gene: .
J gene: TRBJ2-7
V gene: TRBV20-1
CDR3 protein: CSARGVRDHEQYF
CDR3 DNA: TGCAGTGCTAGGGGGGTGCGGGACCACGAGCAGTACTTC

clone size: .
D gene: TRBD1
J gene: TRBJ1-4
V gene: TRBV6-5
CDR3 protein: CASSYSPGQGATNEKLFF
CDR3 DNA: TGTGCCAGCAGTTACTCCCCCGGACAGGGCGCAACTAATGAAAAACTGTTTTTT

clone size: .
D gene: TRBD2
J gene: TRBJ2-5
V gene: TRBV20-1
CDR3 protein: CSARDGASGGGETQYF
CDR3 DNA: TGCAGTGCTAGAGATGGGGCTAGCGGGGGGGGAGAGACCCAGTACTTC

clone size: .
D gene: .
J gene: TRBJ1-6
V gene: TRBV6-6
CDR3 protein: CATSDGLYLPLHF
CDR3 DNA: TGTGCCACCTCGGACGGGCTTTATTTACCCCTCCACTTT

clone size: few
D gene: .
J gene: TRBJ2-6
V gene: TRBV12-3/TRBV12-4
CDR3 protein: CASRTTGTGANVLTF
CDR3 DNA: TGTGCCAGCAGAACTACAGGGACTGGGGCCAACGTCCTGACTTTC

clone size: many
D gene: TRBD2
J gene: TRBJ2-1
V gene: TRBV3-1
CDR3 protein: CASSQTTAGFYNEQFF
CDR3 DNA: TGTGCCAGCAGCCAAACAACAGCGGGGTTCTACAATGAGCAGTTCTTC

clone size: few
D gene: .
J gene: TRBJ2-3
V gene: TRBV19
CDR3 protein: CASSIGREPDTQYF
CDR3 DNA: TGTGCCAGTAGTATCGGCAGGGAACCAGATACGCAGTATTTT

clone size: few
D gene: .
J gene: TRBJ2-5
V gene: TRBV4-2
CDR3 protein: CASSQVDGAGQETQYF
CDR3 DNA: TGTGCCAGCAGCCAAGTCGATGGGGCGGGGCAAGAGACCCAGTACTTC

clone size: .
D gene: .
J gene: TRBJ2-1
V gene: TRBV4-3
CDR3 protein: CASSLSRGGEQFF
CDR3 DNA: TGCGCCAGCAGCCTATCCCGTGGGGGAGAGCAGTTCTTC

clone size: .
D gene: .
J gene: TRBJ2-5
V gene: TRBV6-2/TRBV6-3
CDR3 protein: CASSYRELTQETQYF
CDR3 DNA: TGTGCCAGCAGTTACCGGGAGCTAACCCAAGAGACCCAGTACTTC

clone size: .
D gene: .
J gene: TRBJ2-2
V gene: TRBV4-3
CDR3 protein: CASSQGRPGELFF
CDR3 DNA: TGCGCCAGCAGCCAAGGGAGGCCCGGGGAGCTGTTTTTT

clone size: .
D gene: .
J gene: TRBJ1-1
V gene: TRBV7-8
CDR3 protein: CASSLGGGGTEAFF
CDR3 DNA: TGTGCCAGCAGCTTAGGAGGGGGGGGCACTGAAGCTTTCTTT

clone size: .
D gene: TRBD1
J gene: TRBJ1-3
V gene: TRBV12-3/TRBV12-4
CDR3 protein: CASSRGTGGASGNTIYF
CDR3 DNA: TGTGCCAGCAGTAGGGGGACAGGGGGCGCTTCTGGAAACACCATATATTTT

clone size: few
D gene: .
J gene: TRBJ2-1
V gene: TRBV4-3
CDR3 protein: CASSLRGLRQFF
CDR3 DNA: TGCGCCAGCAGCCTCCGGGGGTTGCGGCAGTTCTTC

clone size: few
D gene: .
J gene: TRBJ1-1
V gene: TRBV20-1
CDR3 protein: CSAEGGAVVNTEAFF
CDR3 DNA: TGCAGTGCCGAGGGGGGCGCCGTGGTGAACACTGAAGCTTTCTTT

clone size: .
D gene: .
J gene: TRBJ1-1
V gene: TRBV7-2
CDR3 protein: CASSREGSTEAFF
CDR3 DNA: TGTGCCAGCAGCCGAGAGGGGAGCACTGAAGCTTTCTTT

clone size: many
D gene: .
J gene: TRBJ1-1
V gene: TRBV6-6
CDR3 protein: CASNDWNAEAFF
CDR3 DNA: TGTGCCAGCAATGACTGGAACGCTGAAGCTTTCTTT

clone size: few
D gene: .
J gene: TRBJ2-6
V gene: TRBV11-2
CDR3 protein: CASSLGVSNVLTF
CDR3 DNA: TGTGCCAGCAGCTTAGGGGTTTCCAACGTCCTGACTTTC